A selection of T cell receptor beta chains follows, all from one sample in a study of cytomegalovirus exposure and HLA in healthy donors. The method was immunoSEQ multiplex PCR; TCRdb's version includes in-frame clones alone and lacks a portion of them. The sample shows approximately 88,000 clones, approximately 76% of them seen only once. The material sequenced was PBMCs. The receptors were gathered from a man between 25 and 39 years old in good health and CMV-seropositive. Both conserved end residues are part of each CDR3. A D gene is named only where the DNA matches it firmly. Size is omitted from some rows. Given values are once, few, many or a class for expanded clones.

abundance	len	v_gene	d_gene	j_gene	CDR3aa	CDR3nt
few	14	TRBV19	.	TRBJ2-1	CASSSLASNNEQFF	TGTGCCAGTAGTAGCCTAGCGAGCAACAATGAGCAGTTCTTC
.	15	TRBV5-1	.	TRBJ1-2	CASSLSGLTNYGYTF	TGCGCCAGCAGCTTGTCGGGACTCACTAACTATGGCTACACCTTC
.	14	TRBV7-3	TRBD2	TRBJ2-1	CASSRGGRGDEQFF	TGTGCCAGCAGCAGGGGCGGGAGGGGCGATGAGCAGTTCTTC
.	13	TRBV27	.	TRBJ2-4	CASSRTTKNIQYF	TGTGCCAGCAGTAGGACTACCAAAAACATTCAGTACTTC
.	15	TRBV19	.	TRBJ1-1	CASSPRTGFRTEAFF	TGTGCCAGTAGTCCCAGGACGGGATTTAGGACTGAAGCTTTCTTT
few	13	TRBV6-6	.	TRBJ2-1	CASSLASYNEQFF	TGTGCCAGCAGTTTAGCCTCCTACAATGAGCAGTTCTTC
.	12	TRBV29-1	.	TRBJ2-2	CSAPGNTGELFF	TGCAGCGCCCCAGGGAACACCGGGGAGCTGTTTTTT
few	13	TRBV27	TRBD2	TRBJ2-5	CASSWEGSETQYF	TGTGCCAGCAGTTGGGAGGGATCGGAGACCCAGTACTTC
.	16	TRBV9	TRBD1	TRBJ2-3	CASSERQGAQQDTQYF	TGTGCCAGCAGCGAACGACAGGGGGCCCAGCAAGATACGCAGTATTTT
.	16	TRBV7-9	.	TRBJ1-2	CASSLEGAYRSYGYTF	TGTGCCAGCAGCTTAGAGGGAGCGTACAGATCCTATGGCTACACCTTC
few	15	TRBV28	.	TRBJ1-2	CASSPHTQGGNGYTF	TGTGCCAGCAGTCCACACACACAGGGAGGGAATGGCTACACCTTC
.	17	TRBV13	.	TRBJ1-5	CASSLGQAGRGNQPQHF	TGTGCCAGCAGCTTAGGACAGGCGGGGAGGGGAAATCAGCCCCAGCATTTT
.	14	TRBV9	TRBD2	TRBJ2-3	CASSVVLAGDTQYF	TGTGCCAGCAGCGTAGTACTAGCGGGTGATACGCAGTATTTT
.	13	TRBV5-1	.	TRBJ2-5	CASNWGEGETQYF	TGCGCCTCCAATTGGGGGGAAGGGGAGACCCAGTACTTC
.	15	TRBV5-1	TRBD1	TRBJ2-4	CASSSTGGAKNIQYF	TGCGCCAGCAGCTCGACAGGGGGGGCCAAAAACATTCAGTACTTC
.	15	TRBV7-7	TRBD1	TRBJ2-1	CASSQGAPRGNEQFF	TGTGCTAGCAGCCAGGGGGCGCCCCGGGGCAATGAGCAGTTCTTC
.	14	TRBV5-1	.	TRBJ1-2	CASSLDGTNYGYTF	TGCGCCAGCAGCTTGGACGGTACTAACTATGGCTACACCTTC
.	12	TRBV4-1	.	TRBJ1-4	CASSQTDEKLFF	TGCGCCAGCAGCCAAACAGACGAAAAACTGTTTTTT
.	14	TRBV7-9	.	TRBJ1-5	CASSLSGPGQPQHF	TGTGCCAGCAGCTTATCTGGGCCGGGGCAGCCCCAGCATTTT
.	16	TRBV5-6	TRBD1	TRBJ1-1	CASSSQGAFTAILAFF	TGTGCCAGCAGCTCACAGGGGGCTTTTACAGCGATCCTAGCTTTCTTT
.	15	TRBV13	.	TRBJ2-5	CASSFSSGRGETQYF	TGTGCCAGCAGTTTTTCGTCCGGAAGGGGAGAGACCCAGTACTTC
.	13	TRBV7-2	.	TRBJ2-5	CASSSQVGETQYF	TGTGCCAGCAGCTCGCAGGTGGGAGAGACCCAGTACTTC
.	13	TRBV4-2	.	TRBJ1-1	CASSQESNTEAFF	TGTGCCAGCAGCCAAGAGAGTAACACTGAAGCTTTCTTT
.	15	TRBV2	.	TRBJ1-5	CASSERDSSNQPQHF	TGTGCCAGCAGTGAAAGGGACTCTAGCAATCAGCCCCAGCATTTT
.	20	TRBV9	TRBD2	TRBJ2-3	CASSVGPSLGLADRTDTQYF	TGTGCCAGCAGCGTAGGTCCGTCACTTGGACTAGCGGATCGCACAGATACGCAGTATTTT
.	16	TRBV11-2	.	TRBJ2-7	CASSLTRAGLGYEQYF	TGTGCCAGCAGCCTAACCAGGGCAGGGCTTGGATACGAGCAGTACTTC
.	19	TRBV28	TRBD2	TRBJ2-7	CASSSKPGWMGGSPYEQYF	TGTGCCAGCAGTTCGAAGCCTGGTTGGATGGGCGGGAGCCCCTACGAGCAGTACTTC
.	14	TRBV12-5	.	TRBJ2-3	CASGLGQDLDTQYF	TGTGCTAGTGGTTTGGGACAGGACCTAGATACGCAGTATTTT
.	13	TRBV4-3	TRBD1	TRBJ2-2	CASRGQGDGELFF	TGCGCCAGCAGAGGACAGGGCGACGGGGAGCTGTTTTTT
.	13	TRBV27	.	TRBJ2-7	CASSLEPRYEQYF	TGTGCCAGCAGTTTAGAACCGCGATACGAGCAGTACTTC
.	13	TRBV6-5	.	TRBJ2-3	CASKTGSTDTQYF	TGTGCCTCCAAGACGGGAAGCACAGATACGCAGTATTTT
.	16	TRBV9	TRBD1	TRBJ2-7	CASSVGGTGGGKEQYF	TGTGCCAGCAGCGTAGGAGGAACAGGGGGCGGGAAAGAGCAGTACTTC
.	13	TRBV28	TRBD2	TRBJ2-1	CASSPGGYNEQFF	TGTGCCAGCAGCCCCGGGGGGTACAATGAGCAGTTCTTC
few	16	TRBV19	.	TRBJ2-5	CASSSGAANDKETQYF	TGTGCCAGTAGTAGTGGGGCAGCCAACGATAAAGAGACCCAGTACTTC
.	14	TRBV4-1	TRBD1	TRBJ2-2	CASSLPGGTGELFF	TGCGCCAGCAGCCTCCCAGGGGGCACCGGGGAGCTGTTTTTT
.	14	TRBV5-4	TRBD1	TRBJ1-1	CASSRGDRVTEAFF	TGTGCCAGCAGCCGAGGGGACAGGGTCACTGAAGCTTTCTTT
.	12	TRBV6-1	.	TRBJ2-1	CASSPLILEQFF	TGTGCCAGCAGTCCCCTTATACTGGAGCAGTTCTTC
few	15	TRBV7-3	TRBD2	TRBJ2-7	CASSLAGGISYEQYF	TGTGCCAGCAGCTTAGCGGGAGGGATCTCCTACGAGCAGTACTTC
.	15	TRBV7-9	TRBD2	TRBJ2-1	CASSLIGGAGNEQFF	TGTGCCAGCAGCTTAATCGGGGGGGCTGGGAATGAGCAGTTCTTC
.	15	TRBV28	.	TRBJ2-1	CASIDTNGGYNEQFF	TGTGCCAGCATTGATACAAACGGAGGGTACAATGAGCAGTTCTTC
.	15	TRBV9	TRBD2	TRBJ2-2	CASSVTSGRIGELFF	TGTGCCAGCAGCGTGACTAGCGGGAGAATCGGGGAGCTGTTTTTT
.	14	TRBV5-1	TRBD1	TRBJ1-1	CATGTGEGYTEAFF	TGCGCCACAGGGACAGGGGAGGGGTACACTGAAGCTTTCTTT
.	14	TRBV7-9	.	TRBJ1-4	CASSSQGIGEKLFF	TGTGCCAGCAGCTCGCAGGGGATCGGCGAAAAACTGTTTTTT
.	15	TRBV4-1	TRBD1	TRBJ1-1	CASSRLDRVDTEAFF	TGCGCCAGCAGCCGCCTCGACAGGGTGGACACTGAAGCTTTCTTT
.	14	TRBV27	TRBD1	TRBJ2-7	CASSFGQGTYEQYF	TGTGCCAGCAGTTTCGGACAGGGAACCTACGAGCAGTACTTC
.	17	TRBV11-2	TRBD1	TRBJ2-1	CASTTLQGRGSYNEQFF	TGTGCCAGCACCACCCTACAGGGGAGAGGCTCCTACAATGAGCAGTTCTTC
.	13	TRBV7-9	.	TRBJ1-1	CASSFGGTTEAFF	TGTGCCAGCAGCTTCGGCGGGACCACTGAAGCTTTCTTT
.	16	TRBV4-1	.	TRBJ2-1	CASSQGDFSSYNEQFF	TGCGCCAGCAGCCAAGGAGATTTTAGCTCCTACAATGAGCAGTTCTTC
.	13	TRBV2	.	TRBJ1-1	CAGSQQRGTEAFF	TGTGCCGGCAGTCAGCAGCGAGGCACTGAAGCTTTCTTT
.	15	TRBV6-5	.	TRBJ2-3	CASSYTLDRPDTQYF	TGTGCCAGCAGTTACACCCTTGACAGACCAGATACGCAGTATTTT
.	15	TRBV6-4	TRBD2	TRBJ2-5	CASSVNSGAGETQYF	TGTGCCAGCAGCGTCAATAGCGGGGCGGGAGAGACCCAGTACTTC
.	15	TRBV28	TRBD1	TRBJ1-5	CASSLEGQVNQPQHF	TGTGCCAGCAGTTTAGAGGGACAGGTCAATCAGCCCCAGCATTTT
.	12	TRBV18	TRBD1	TRBJ2-1	CASSPEGAIQFF	TGTGCCAGCTCACCAGAGGGGGCAATCCAGTTCTTC
.	17	TRBV4-2	TRBD2	TRBJ2-3	CASSQVGSSGNTDTQYF	TGTGCCAGCAGCCAAGTTGGATCTAGCGGGAACACAGATACGCAGTATTTT
.	13	TRBV4-1	.	TRBJ2-7	CASSQSVRYEQYF	TGCGCCAGCAGCCAATCGGTTAGATACGAGCAGTACTTC
.	14	TRBV7-2	.	TRBJ1-1	CASSLARGNTEAFF	TGTGCCAGCAGCTTAGCAAGGGGTAACACTGAAGCTTTCTTT